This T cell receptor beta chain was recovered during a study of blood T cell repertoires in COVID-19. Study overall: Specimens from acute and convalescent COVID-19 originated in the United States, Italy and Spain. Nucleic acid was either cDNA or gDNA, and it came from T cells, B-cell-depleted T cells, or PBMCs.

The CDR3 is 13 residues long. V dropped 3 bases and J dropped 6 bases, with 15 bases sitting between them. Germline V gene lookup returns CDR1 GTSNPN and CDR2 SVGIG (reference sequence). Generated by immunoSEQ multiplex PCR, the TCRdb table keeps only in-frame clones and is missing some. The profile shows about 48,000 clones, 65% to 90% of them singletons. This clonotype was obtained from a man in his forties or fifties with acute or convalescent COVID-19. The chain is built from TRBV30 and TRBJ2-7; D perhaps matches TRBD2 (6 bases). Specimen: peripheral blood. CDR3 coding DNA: TGTGCCTGGAGCTCCCAGGGAGGTAGCGAGCAGTACTTC. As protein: CAWSSQGGSEQYF. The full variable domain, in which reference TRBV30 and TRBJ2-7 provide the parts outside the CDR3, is SQTIHQWPATLVQPVGSPLSLECTVEGTSNPNLYWYRQAAGRGLQLLFYSVGIGQISSEVPQNLSASRPQDRQFILSSKKLLLSDSGFYLCAWSSQGGSEQYFGPGTRLTVT.